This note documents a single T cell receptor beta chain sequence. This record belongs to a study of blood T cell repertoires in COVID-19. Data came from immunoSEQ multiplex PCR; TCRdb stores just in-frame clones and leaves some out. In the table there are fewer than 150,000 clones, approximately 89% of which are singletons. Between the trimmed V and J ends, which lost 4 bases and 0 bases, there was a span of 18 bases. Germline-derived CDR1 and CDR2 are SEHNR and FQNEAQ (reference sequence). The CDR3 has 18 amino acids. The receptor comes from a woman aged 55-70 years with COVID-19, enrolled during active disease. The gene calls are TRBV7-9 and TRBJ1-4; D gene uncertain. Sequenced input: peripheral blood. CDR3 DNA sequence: TGTGCCAGCAGCTCCGATAAAGCGACGGTTCCAACTAATGAAAAACTGTTTTTT. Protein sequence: CASSSDKATVPTNEKLFF. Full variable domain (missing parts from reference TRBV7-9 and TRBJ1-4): DTGVSQNPRHKITKRGQNVTFRCDPISEHNRLYWYRQTLGQGPEFLTYFQNEAQLEKSRLLSDRFSAERPKGSFSTLEIQRTEQGDSAMYLCASSSDKATVPTNEKLFFGSGTQLSVL.